This T cell receptor beta chain is from a study of technical replicates of blood from a few donors. The assay was immunoSEQ multiplex PCR, and TCRdb's table has in-frame clones only and misses some. The sample holds 65,000 to 95,000 clones, 93% seen once. CDR1 and CDR2 from the germline V gene are SGHTA and FQGNSA. J was trimmed by 2 bases and V by 0 bases; bases with no gene match: 2. The CDR3 length is 16 residues. The specimen sequenced was T cells isolated from PBMCs. The chain links TRBV7-2 to TRBJ2-3; 10 nucleotides line up with TRBD2. The receptor's source is a human donor in good health. The CDR3 DNA is TGTGCCAGCAGCTTAGCGGGACTAGCGTACACAGATACGCAGTATTTT. Amino acid sequence: CASSLAGLAYTDTQYF.